The text below deals with one T cell receptor beta chain. The sample is drawn from a study of blood T cells in healthy people across ages. The CDR3 has 18 residues. With V trimmed by 2 bases and J by 6 bases, 11 bases remained unmatched. For the second PCR, which ran for about 7 to 11 cycles, a sample-barcoded 5' primer and a J-beta primer mix were used. In TCRdb, the 5' RACE reads were re-called with MiXCR into one record per CDR3 protein. This sample has 800,000 or so distinct CDR3 sequences, with roughly 25% found just once. The same data also went into a second study, on T cells of mothers and their children.

The V and J genes are TRBV12-3 or TRBV12-4 and TRBJ2-1, with TRBD2 identical over 12 bases. The TCR originated in a boy aged 5-17 years in good health. The specimen sequenced was blood. The CDR3 coding sequence is TGTGCCAGCAGTTTAACGTTCTCGTCTAGCGGGAGGGTCAATGAGCAGTTCTTC. It encodes CASSLTFSSSGRVNEQFF.